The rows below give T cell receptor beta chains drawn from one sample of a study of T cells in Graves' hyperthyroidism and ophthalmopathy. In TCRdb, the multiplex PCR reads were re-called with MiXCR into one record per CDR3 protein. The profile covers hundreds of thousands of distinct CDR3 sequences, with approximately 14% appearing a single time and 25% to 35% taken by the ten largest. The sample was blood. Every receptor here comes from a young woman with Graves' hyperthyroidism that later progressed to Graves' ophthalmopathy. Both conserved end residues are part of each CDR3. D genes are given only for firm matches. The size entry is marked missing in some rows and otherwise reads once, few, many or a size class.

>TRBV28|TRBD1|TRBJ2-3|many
CASTPGQGRTDTQYF
TGTGCCAGCACCCCAGGACAGGGCCGCACAGATACGCAGTATTTT
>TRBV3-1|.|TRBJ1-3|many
CASSQDHPGSGNTIYF
TGTGCCAGCAGCCAAGATCATCCGGGGTCTGGAAACACCATATATTTT
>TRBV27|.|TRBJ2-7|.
CASSSPNLHEQYF
TGTGCCAGCAGTTCCCCCAACCTCCACGAGCAGTACTTC
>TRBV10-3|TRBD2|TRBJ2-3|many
CAISESIIAGGTDTQYF
TGTGCCATCAGTGAGTCGATTATAGCGGGAGGAACAGATACGCAGTATTTT
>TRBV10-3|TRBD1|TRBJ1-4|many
CAISGGITGVGDEKLFF
TGTGCCATCAGCGGAGGAATTACAGGGGTAGGGGATGAAAAACTGTTTTTT
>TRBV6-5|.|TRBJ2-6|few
CASSYSKGVSGANVLTF
TGTGCCAGCAGTTACTCCAAAGGGGTTTCTGGGGCCAACGTCCTGACTTTC
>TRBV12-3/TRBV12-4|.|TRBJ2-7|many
CASSLGLALLGKDEQYF
TGTGCCAGCAGTTTAGGGCTAGCCCTCCTGGGCAAGGACGAGCAGTACTTC
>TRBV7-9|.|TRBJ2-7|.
CANSAGGVEPYEQYF
TGTGCCAACAGCGCGGGTGGGGTAGAACCCTACGAGCAGTACTTC
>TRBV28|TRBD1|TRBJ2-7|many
CASGWDRGTYEQYF
TGTGCCAGCGGTTGGGACAGGGGAACCTACGAGCAGTACTTC
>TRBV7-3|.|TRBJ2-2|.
CASSLIGLWGSNTGELFF
TGTGCCAGCAGCTTAATCGGGCTCTGGGGGTCGAACACCGGGGAGCTGTTTTTT
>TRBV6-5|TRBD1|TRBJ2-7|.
CASSYTYPGQGKSYEQYF
TGTGCCAGCAGTTACACCTACCCCGGACAGGGGAAATCCTACGAGCAGTACTTC